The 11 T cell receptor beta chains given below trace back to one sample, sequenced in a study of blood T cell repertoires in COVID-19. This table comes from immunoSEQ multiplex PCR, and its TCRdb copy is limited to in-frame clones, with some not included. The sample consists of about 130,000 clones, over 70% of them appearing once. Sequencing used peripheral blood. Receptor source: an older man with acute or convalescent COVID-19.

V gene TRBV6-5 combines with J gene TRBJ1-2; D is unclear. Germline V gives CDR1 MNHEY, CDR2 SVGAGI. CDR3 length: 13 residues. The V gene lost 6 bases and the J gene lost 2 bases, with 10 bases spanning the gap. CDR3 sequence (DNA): TGTGCCAGCAGGCCGGACTGGAACTATGGCTACACCTTC. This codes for CASRPDWNYGYTF.

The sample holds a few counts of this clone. As DNA, the CDR3 is TGTGCCAGCAGCAGCGGACTGACAGAAAAACTGTTTTTT. It yields the protein CASSSGLTEKLFF. This chain connects TRBV5-5 to TRBJ1-4, with D unclear. This CDR3 is built from 13 residues. V was shortened by 4 bases and J by 8 bases, with 12 bases between the two germline ends. Germline-derived CDR1 and CDR2 are SGHKS and YYEKEE (reference sequence).

DNA of the CDR3: TGTGCCTGGAGTGAGTCCTGGGCCGCCCCAGGCTTGAGTGGCTACACCTTC. The encoded protein is CAWSESWAAPGLSGYTF. This sequence joins TRBV30 and TRBJ1-2; D gene ambiguous. The germline V gene has CDR1 GTSNPN and CDR2 SVGIG (reference sequence). CDR3 length equals 17 residues. The V gene lost 1 base and the J gene lost 7 bases, with 25 bases spanning the gap.

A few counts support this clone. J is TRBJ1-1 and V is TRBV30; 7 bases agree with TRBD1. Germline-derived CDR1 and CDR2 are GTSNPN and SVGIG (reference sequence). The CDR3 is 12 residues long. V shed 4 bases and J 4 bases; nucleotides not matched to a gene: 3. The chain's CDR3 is CAWNRGLTEAFF. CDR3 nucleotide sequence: TGTGCCTGGAACAGGGGTCTCACTGAAGCTTTCTTT. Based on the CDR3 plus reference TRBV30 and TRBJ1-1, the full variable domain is SQTIHQWPATLVQPVGSPLSLECTVEGTSNPNLYWYRQAAGRGLQLLFYSVGIGQISSEVPQNLSASRPQDRQFILSSKKLLLSDSGFYLCAWNRGLTEAFFGQGTRLTVV.

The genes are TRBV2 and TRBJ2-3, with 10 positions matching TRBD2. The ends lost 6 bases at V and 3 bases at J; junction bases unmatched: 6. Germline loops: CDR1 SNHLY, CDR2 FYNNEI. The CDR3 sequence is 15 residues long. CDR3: CASRRGLAMTDTQYF. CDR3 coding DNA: TGTGCCAGCAGGAGGGGACTAGCGATGACAGATACGCAGTATTTT.

This CDR3 reads CASSWANEKLFF. For the CDR3, the DNA is TGTGCCAGCAGTTGGGCAAATGAAAAACTGTTTTTT. V gene TRBV3-1 (or the pseudogene TRBV3-2) combines with J gene TRBJ1-4; D is ambiguous. Germline CDR1 and CDR2: LGHDT and YNNKEL (reference sequence). This CDR3 comprises 12 residues. Trimming removed 6 bases from V and 5 bases from J, with 7 bases in between.

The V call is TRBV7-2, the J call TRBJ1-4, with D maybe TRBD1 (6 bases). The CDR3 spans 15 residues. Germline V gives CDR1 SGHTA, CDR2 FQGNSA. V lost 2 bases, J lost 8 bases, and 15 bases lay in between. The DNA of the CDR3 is TGTGCCAGCAGCTTACATTCCCGGACAGACGAAAAACTGTTTTTT. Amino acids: CASSLHSRTDEKLFF.

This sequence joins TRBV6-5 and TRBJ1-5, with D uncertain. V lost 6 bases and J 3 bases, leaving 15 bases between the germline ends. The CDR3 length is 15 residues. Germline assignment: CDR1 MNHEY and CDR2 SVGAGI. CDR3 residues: CASSLAHSLNQPQHF. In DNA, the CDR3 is TGTGCCAGCAGCCTCGCCCACAGCCTCAATCAGCCCCAGCATTTT.

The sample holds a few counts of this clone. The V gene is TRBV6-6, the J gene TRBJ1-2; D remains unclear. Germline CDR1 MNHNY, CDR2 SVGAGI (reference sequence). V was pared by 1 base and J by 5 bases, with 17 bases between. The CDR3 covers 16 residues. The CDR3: CASSYFNEGRVYGYTF. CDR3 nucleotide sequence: TGTGCCAGCAGTTACTTTAACGAGGGCAGAGTATATGGCTACACCTTC.

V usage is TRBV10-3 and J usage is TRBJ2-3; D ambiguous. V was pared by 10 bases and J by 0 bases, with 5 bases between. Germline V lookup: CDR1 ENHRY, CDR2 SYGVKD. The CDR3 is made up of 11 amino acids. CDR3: CASTSTDTQYF. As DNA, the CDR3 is TGTGCCAGTACTAGCACAGATACGCAGTATTTT.

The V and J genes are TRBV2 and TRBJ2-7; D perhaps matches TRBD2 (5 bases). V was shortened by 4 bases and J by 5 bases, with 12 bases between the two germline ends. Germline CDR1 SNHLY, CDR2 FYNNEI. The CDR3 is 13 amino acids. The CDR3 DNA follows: TGTGCCAGCAGTGGCCCCGGGATCCACGAGCAGTACTTC. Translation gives CASSGPGIHEQYF.